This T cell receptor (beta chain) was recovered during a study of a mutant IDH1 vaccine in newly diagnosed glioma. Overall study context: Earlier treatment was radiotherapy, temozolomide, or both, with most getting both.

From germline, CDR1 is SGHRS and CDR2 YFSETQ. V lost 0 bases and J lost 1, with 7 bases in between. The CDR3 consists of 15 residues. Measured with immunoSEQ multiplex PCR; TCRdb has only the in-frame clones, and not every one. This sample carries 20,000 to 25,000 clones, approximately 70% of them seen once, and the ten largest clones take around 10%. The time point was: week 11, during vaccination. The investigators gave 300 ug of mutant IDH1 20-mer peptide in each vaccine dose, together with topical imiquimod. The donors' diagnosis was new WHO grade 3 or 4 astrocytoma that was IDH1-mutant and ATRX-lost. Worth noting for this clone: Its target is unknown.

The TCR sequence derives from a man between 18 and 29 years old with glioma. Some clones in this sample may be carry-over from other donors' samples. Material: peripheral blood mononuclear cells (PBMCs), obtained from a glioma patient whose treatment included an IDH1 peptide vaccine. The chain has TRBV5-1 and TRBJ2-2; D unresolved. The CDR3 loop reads CASSLGRLNTGELFF. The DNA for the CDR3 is TGCGCCAGCAGCTTGGGACGCCTGAACACCGGGGAGCTGTTTTTT.